The rows below give T cell receptor beta chains drawn from one sample of a study of cytomegalovirus exposure and HLA in healthy donors. Data came from immunoSEQ multiplex PCR; TCRdb stores just in-frame clones and leaves some out. Seen in this sample are more than 40,000 clones; the ten most common clones hold less than 2.5%. The specimen sequenced was PBMCs. The receptor source for this set is a female donor in good health and CMV-seronegative. The CDR3 runs from the conserved cysteine through the conserved F or W.

J gene	V gene	CDR3 protein
TRBJ1-1	TRBV18	CASSPPGGRNGEAFF
TRBJ2-1	TRBV7-7	CASSLAVYPNEQFF
TRBJ2-5	TRBV7-2	CASSFNTGQETQYF
TRBJ2-5	TRBV29-1	CSVGALQETQYF
TRBJ2-1	TRBV5-6	CASSLGSGGAFLRSEQFF
TRBJ1-2	TRBV19	CASADRAYGYTF
TRBJ1-3	TRBV9	CASSEQGLGGNTIYF
TRBJ2-5	TRBV11-2	CASSRTGGRETQYF
TRBJ2-2	TRBV4-2	CASSYGLAGTGELFF
TRBJ1-1	TRBV11-1	CASSSRTGNTEAFF